Listed below are T cell receptor beta chains from one sample, sequenced in a study of blood T cell repertoires in COVID-19. Method: immunoSEQ multiplex PCR; TCRdb's copy keeps in-frame clones and lacks some. The data hold approximately 250,000 clones, with about 83% observed a single time. The specimen sequenced was peripheral blood. These receptors were obtained from a man aged 45-65 years with acute or convalescent COVID-19. Both conserved end residues are part of each CDR3. A D gene is named only where the DNA matches it firmly. Part of the rows lack a size; the others show once, few, many or a class for expanded clones.

TRBV19	NA	TRBD1	TRBJ1-1	TGTGCCAGTAGTTTAGGGGACAGAATAGAAGCTTTCTTT	CASSLGDRIEAFF
TRBV5-4	NA	NA	TRBJ1-3	TGTGCCAGCAGCTTGGATCAGGGAAGTGGAAACACCATATATTTT	CASSLDQGSGNTIYF
TRBV13	few	TRBD2	TRBJ2-2	TGTGCCAGCAGCTTTCCTAGCGGGAGGGCCAGTAGGGAGCTGTTTTTT	CASSFPSGRASRELFF
TRBV5-1	once	TRBD2	TRBJ2-1	TGCGCCAGCAGCCTGGGTCTAGCGGGCTTTTCCTACAATGAGCAGTTCTTC	CASSLGLAGFSYNEQFF
TRBV28	NA	NA	TRBJ2-5	TGTGCCAGCAGTTTATTGGGAGCGGTCCTCCAAGAGACCCAGTACTTC	CASSLLGAVLQETQYF
TRBV30	NA	NA	TRBJ1-2	TGTGCCTGGAGTCTACAGGGCTATGGCTACACCTTC	CAWSLQGYGYTF
TRBV27	NA	NA	TRBJ1-6	TGTGCCAGCAGTTTGCGGGGAGCTGTATCACCCCTCCACTTT	CASSLRGAVSPLHF
TRBV19	NA	NA	TRBJ2-1	TGTGCCAGTAGTATTCTAGGTTACAATGAGCAGTTCTTC	CASSILGYNEQFF
TRBV19	NA	NA	TRBJ2-1	TGTGCCAGTAGTGGACCCGGGGGATCCTACAATGAGCAGTTCTTC	CASSGPGGSYNEQFF
TRBV5-1	NA	NA	TRBJ1-2	TGCGCCAGCAGCTTTCAACCTCTCGGAGATACTAACTATGGCTACACCTTC	CASSFQPLGDTNYGYTF
TRBV28	NA	NA	TRBJ2-7	TGTGCCAGCAGTTTCCAAGGACACAGCTACGAGCAGTACTTC	CASSFQGHSYEQYF
TRBV12-3/TRBV12-4	NA	NA	TRBJ1-3	TGTGCCAGCCGTACGGGTGCTGGAAACACCATATATTTT	CASRTGAGNTIYF
TRBV6-5	NA	NA	TRBJ2-5	TGTGCCAGCAGTAGCCACAGACCACCTCGAGAGACCCAGTACTTC	CASSSHRPPRETQYF
TRBV9	NA	NA	TRBJ2-1	TGTGCCAGCAGCGAACAGGGAATCTACAACAATGAGCAGTTCTTC	CASSEQGIYNNEQFF
TRBV6-6	few	NA	TRBJ2-5	TGTGCCAGCAGCCAACAAGAGACCCAGTACTTC	CASSQQETQYF
TRBV2	NA	NA	TRBJ1-3	TGTGCCAGCAGTCCGAAGCACAGCAGCTCTGGAAACACCATATATTTT	CASSPKHSSSGNTIYF
TRBV7-9	NA	TRBD1	TRBJ2-5	TGTGCCAGCAGCAGCTCCAGGGGGTCCCAAGAGACCCAGTACTTC	CASSSSRGSQETQYF
TRBV25-1	NA	TRBD1	TRBJ1-3	TGTGCCAGCAGTGACTCAGGGGGCGGTGGAAACACCATATATTTT	CASSDSGGGGNTIYF
TRBV6-5	NA	NA	TRBJ2-3	TGTGCCGTCAATAGCACAGATACGCAGTATTTT	CAVNSTDTQYF
TRBV5-1	NA	NA	TRBJ2-7	TGCGCCAGCAGCTTGGGCAGGGGTCTAGGCTACGAGCAGTACTTC	CASSLGRGLGYEQYF
TRBV19	NA	NA	TRBJ2-3	TGTGCCAGTAGTTCCGGGAGAGGTATCACAGATACGCAGTATTTT	CASSSGRGITDTQYF
TRBV9	NA	NA	TRBJ1-2	TGTGCCAGCAGCGGTGACAGGAGGATCTACACCTTC	CASSGDRRIYTF
TRBV18	NA	NA	TRBJ2-2	TGTGCCAGCTCACCACAGGGACAAGGGAACACCGGGGAGCTGTTTTTT	CASSPQGQGNTGELFF
TRBV28	NA	NA	TRBJ2-7	TGTGCCAGCAGTTTATGGAGTCTCGAGCAGTACTTC	CASSLWSLEQYF
TRBV28	NA	NA	TRBJ1-1	TGTGCCAGCAGCCCCAGGGATACTGAAGCTTTCTTT	CASSPRDTEAFF
TRBV5-1	NA	NA	TRBJ2-2	TGCGCCAGCAGCTTGGTGGGCCTGGCGAACACCGGGGAGCTGTTTTTT	CASSLVGLANTGELFF
TRBV29-1	NA	TRBD1	TRBJ1-2	TGCAGCGTCAATCCCGACAGGGGTGGTGGCTACACCTTC	CSVNPDRGGGYTF
TRBV5-1	NA	TRBD1	TRBJ2-7	TGCGCCAGCAGCTTGGGGACAGGGAGGTCCTACGAGCAGTACTTC	CASSLGTGRSYEQYF
TRBV3-1/TRBV3-2	NA	TRBD1	TRBJ1-1	TGTGCCAGCAGCCATGGGACAGAGGGCACTGAAGCTTTCTTT	CASSHGTEGTEAFF
TRBV11-2	NA	TRBD1	TRBJ1-4	TGTGCCAGCAGCCCTCCCGGGACAGCGAGGGATGAAAAACTGTTTTTT	CASSPPGTARDEKLFF
TRBV14	NA	TRBD1	TRBJ2-1	TGTGCCTGGACCGGGACAGGCTCCTACAATGAGCAGTTCTTC	CAWTGTGSYNEQFF
TRBV2	NA	TRBD1	TRBJ1-5	TGTGCCAGCAGTCCGCAGGGGGACAATCAGCCCCAGCATTTT	CASSPQGDNQPQHF
TRBV30	few	NA	TRBJ1-1	TGTGCCTGGAGTTACCTCAGGGCGGCCACTGAAGCTTTCTTT	CAWSYLRAATEAFF
TRBV24-1	NA	TRBD2	TRBJ2-3	TGTGCCACCAGTCCTCGGGGCCTAGCGGGAGGGGCAGATACGCAGTATTTT	CATSPRGLAGGADTQYF
TRBV27	NA	TRBD1	TRBJ2-7	TGTGCCAGCAGTTTGCAGGGGGCTCTCTACGAGCAGTACTTC	CASSLQGALYEQYF
TRBV7-7	NA	NA	TRBJ2-7	TGTGCTAGCAGACCCCTTTCATCACAGGACTCCTACGAGCAGTACTTC	CASRPLSSQDSYEQYF
TRBV19	NA	TRBD1	TRBJ1-3	TGTGCCAGTAGTCCGACAGGGGGTGGAAACACCATATATTTT	CASSPTGGGNTIYF
TRBV19	once	TRBD2	TRBJ2-2	TGTGCCAGTAGCATCGCGGGAGCCGGGGAGCTGTTTTTT	CASSIAGAGELFF
TRBV12-5	NA	NA	TRBJ2-2	TGTGCTAGTGGTTTCTGGATCGGGGAGAACACCGGGGAGCTGTTTTTT	CASGFWIGENTGELFF
TRBV19	NA	NA	TRBJ1-2	TGTGCCAGTAGTATAGTAGGGGAAGCTGGCTACACCTTC	CASSIVGEAGYTF
TRBV7-9	NA	TRBD2	TRBJ2-5	TGTGCCAGCAGCTTAGCGGTTTCGTCTAGCGGTTCGTACCAAGAGACCCAGTACTTC	CASSLAVSSSGSYQETQYF
TRBV2	once	NA	TRBJ1-1	TGTGCCAGCAGGACACAGCAGAACACTGAAGCTTTCTTT	CASRTQQNTEAFF
TRBV28	NA	NA	TRBJ1-2	TGTGCCAGCAGTTTGAACAGGGTTCGCTATGGCTACACCTTC	CASSLNRVRYGYTF
TRBV15	NA	TRBD1	TRBJ1-6	TGTGCCACCAGCAGAGGACAGGGGATCTATAATTCACCCCTCCACTTT	CATSRGQGIYNSPLHF
TRBV30	NA	NA	TRBJ1-4	TGTGCCTGGAGTGTATGGGGCGCCGGTGAGAAACTGTTTTTT	CAWSVWGAGEKLFF
TRBV19	once	NA	TRBJ1-5	TGTGCCAGTACGGGTCCCCCCTCGTCAAGGGGCCATCAGCCCCAGCATTTT	CASTGPPSSRGHQPQHF
TRBV10-3	NA	TRBD2	TRBJ2-7	TGTGCCATCAGTGGCATAGGACTAGCGGGGAGCCTCTTCTACGAGCAGTACTTC	CAISGIGLAGSLFYEQYF
TRBV7-3	NA	TRBD2	TRBJ2-1	TGTGCCAGCAGCCGAAGACTAGCGGTTTACAATGAGCAGTTCTTC	CASSRRLAVYNEQFF
TRBV2	NA	TRBD2	TRBJ2-7	TGTGCCAGCCCTCCCGGTGGGCTAGCGGGAGGACGGGAGCAGTACTTC	CASPPGGLAGGREQYF
TRBV2	NA	TRBD1	TRBJ1-5	TGTGCCAGCAGCGGCAGGGGGAATCAGCCCCAGCATTTT	CASSGRGNQPQHF
TRBV6-2/TRBV6-3	NA	TRBD1	TRBJ1-1	TGTGCCAGCAGTGCCGCGACAGGGAGCACTGAAGCTTTCTTT	CASSAATGSTEAFF
TRBV7-8	NA	TRBD1	TRBJ1-2	TGTGCCAGCAGCTCATATGGGACAGGGGGCGGCTACACCTTC	CASSSYGTGGGYTF
TRBV5-1	NA	TRBD2	TRBJ2-2	TGCGCCAGCATGGGGAACGGGAGGGGCACCGGGGAGCTGTTTTTT	CASMGNGRGTGELFF
TRBV19	NA	NA	TRBJ2-1	TGTGCCAGTAGTCCACGGGGACTTACCGCTGTGGGAAATGAGCAGTTCTTC	CASSPRGLTAVGNEQFF
TRBV18	NA	TRBD2	TRBJ2-3	TGTGCCACCAGGCGGGGGTCTAGCACAGATACGCAGTATTTT	CATRRGSSTDTQYF
TRBV5-4	NA	TRBD1	TRBJ1-1	TGTGCCAGCAGCTTGGACCGGACAGGGTCGGTTTCAGCTTTCTTT	CASSLDRTGSVSAFF
TRBV14	NA	NA	TRBJ2-2	TGTGCCAGCAGCCAAGTTCCGGGGGCCGGGGAGCTGTTTTTT	CASSQVPGAGELFF